This TCR beta chain was observed in a study of shared clonotypes between healthy human individuals. Here immunoSEQ multiplex PCR was the method, and the copy in TCRdb shows in-frame clones only, minus some. The table shows more than 550,000 clones, with roughly 72% occurring only once. This receptor was identified in a woman under 40 in good health. Sequencing was done on a sample of memory CD4+ T cells sorted from blood. Documented subset: CD45RA-negative fraction.

CDR3 region: CASSRGANNYGYTF. The CDR3, as DNA: TGCGCCAGCAGTAGGGGGGCAAATAACTATGGCTACACCTTC. This chain connects TRBV10-2 to TRBJ1-2, with D possibly matching TRBD1 (6 bases). The V and J ends lost 5 bases and 1 base respectively, with 11 bases between them. The CDR3 is 14 residues long. Per germline, CDR1 WSHSY and CDR2 SAAADI.